This T cell receptor beta chain was found in a study of blood T cell repertoires in COVID-19. The authors' processing: Amplifying reference gene primers gave estimates of nucleated cell counts. Produced via immunoSEQ multiplex PCR; TCRdb's table is partial and in-frame only. V and J calls and clone size are as listed in that table; D and trimming were resolved from the DNA. Of under 300,000 clones listed, about 91% are singletons. Trimming shortened V by 3 bases and J by 7 bases, and 11 bases separated the two germline ends. This CDR3 has 13 amino acids. Germline V gene lookup returns CDR1 SGDLS and CDR2 YYNGEE.

This rearrangement joins TRBV9 to TRBJ1-3; D possibly corresponds to TRBD1 (5 bases). What was sequenced was PBMCs or T cells enriched from blood (not recorded which). This receptor was obtained from a human donor in a cohort exposed to, infected with or recovered from COVID-19 (not recorded which). The donor label of this sample is uncertain. The CDR3: CASSALPGNTIYF. Here the CDR3 DNA reads TGTGCCAGCAGCGCCCTTCCAGGGAACACCATATATTTT.